These 30 T cell receptor beta chains originate from one sample sequenced in a study of beta chain features in type 1 diabetes (dated by TCRdb to between 2017 and 2018). Library prep was done by the immunoSEQ multiplex PCR assay. The High Capacity cDNA Reverse Transcription Kit was used to reverse transcribe all of the isolated RNA, meaning that expressed TCRB transcripts were what got sequenced. Not all clones reach the TCRdb copy of this immuneACCESS table, which keeps in-frame sequences only. Checked studies attribute under half of the gap to unresolved V genes and leave the rest unexplained. Recorded for this sample are 900,000 or so clones; 15% to 20% of them occurred a single time. Of the sample, about 0.02% is held by the ten largest clones. The specimen sequenced was naive CD4+ T cells from blood. Read against the paper, the sample's cell subset or site label means: true naive CD4+ T cells. These receptors originate from a woman younger than 30 in good health.

The V call is TRBV7-2, the J call TRBJ1-2; D might be TRBD1 (5 bases). Germline lookup yields CDR1 SGHTA and CDR2 FQGNSA. The CDR3 spans 15 residues. Trimming took off 7 bases at V and 5 bases at J, with 20 bases between the two ends. The CDR3 spells CASIPTPAAGYGYTF. In nucleotides, the CDR3 is TGTGCCAGCATCCCAACCCCGGCCGCAGGGTATGGCTACACCTTC.

In its sample, this clone was seen a few times. V is TRBV27 and J is TRBJ2-3; D possibly corresponds to TRBD2 (6 bases). CDR3 length: 13 residues. Trimming left V 3 bases short and J 9 bases short, with 13 bases between. Germline lookup yields CDR1 MNHEY and CDR2 SMNVEV (reference sequence). CDR3 nucleotide sequence: TGTGCCAGCAGTTTGGGACTCCCGAGGACGCAGTATTTT. It specifies CASSLGLPRTQYF.

The chain links TRBV7-2 to TRBJ2-5; TRBD2 is a possible D gene (6 bases). V dropped 1 base and J dropped 5 bases, with 14 bases sitting between them. The germline V gene has CDR1 SGHTA and CDR2 FQGNSA. This CDR3 spans 15 amino acids. The chain's CDR3 is CASSLVGLSSETQYF. The CDR3 nucleotides read TGTGCCAGCAGCTTAGTGGGACTCAGCAGCGAGACCCAGTACTTC.

This clone was observed a handful of times. V usage is TRBV28 and J usage is TRBJ1-5, with TRBD1 as a possible D gene (5 bases). With 3 bases removed from V and 3 bases from J, the gap between germline ends came to 18 bases. Germline V CDR1 and CDR2: MDHEN, SYDVKM. The CDR3 extends over 17 amino acids. The CDR3 DNA sequence: TGTGCCAGCAGTTTCGTTTCGGGGGGTAAAAACAATCAGCCCCAGCATTTT. This translates into CASSFVSGGKNNQPQHF.

A few counts support this clone. CDR3: CASSLRTVNYGYTF. CDR3 coding DNA: TGTGCCAGCAGCTTACGGACAGTTAACTATGGCTACACCTTC. This chain uses TRBV5-4 with TRBJ1-2; D is perhaps TRBD1 (6 bases). Germline V gene sequence: CDR1 SGHNT, CDR2 YYREEE (reference sequence). The CDR3 extends over 14 amino acids. The V end lost 2 bases, the J end lost 1 base, and 9 bases lay between the germline ends.

This clone was counted only a few times. The chain combines TRBV6-5 with TRBJ2-3; TRBD2 matches at 12 bases. This CDR3 is 15 amino acids long. In germline, CDR1 is MNHEY, CDR2 SVGAGI. V lost 5 bases to trimming and J lost 0 bases; unmatched junction nucleotides: 0. CDR3 in amino acids: CASSGLAGSTDTQYF. In nucleotides, the CDR3 is TGTGCCAGCAGTGGACTAGCGGGAAGCACAGATACGCAGTATTTT.

This clone was seen more than once but under ten times. J is TRBJ2-5 and V is TRBV5-1, with unresolved D. The CDR3 has 13 amino acids. The germline CDR1 and CDR2 sequences are SGHRS and YFSETQ. Trimming cost V 2 bases and J 0 bases, with 5 bases left between them. The CDR3 bases are TGCGCCAGCAGCTTCCCCCACCAAGAGACCCAGTACTTC. As protein: CASSFPHQETQYF.

This clone turned up a few times. The chain combines TRBV11-1 with TRBJ2-6; a possible D gene is TRBD2 (5 bases). Germline CDR1 is SGHAT and CDR2 is FQDESV (reference sequence). V lost 3 bases, J lost 0 bases, and 15 bases lay in between. This CDR3 spans 18 amino acids. The CDR3 reads CASSLEERRHSGANVLTF. Written as DNA, the CDR3 is TGTGCCAGCAGCTTGGAGGAGAGACGCCACTCTGGGGCCAACGTCCTGACTTTC.

This clone has more than one count but fewer than ten. V is TRBV7-2 and J is TRBJ1-5; tentative D call: TRBD1 (5 bases). CDR1 and CDR2 from the germline V gene are SGHTA and FQGNSA. The CDR3 has 15 amino acids. The V gene lost 1 base and the J gene lost 1 base, with 8 bases spanning the gap. The CDR3 is CASSLVGPSNQPQHF. The DNA of the CDR3 is TGTGCCAGCAGCTTAGTGGGACCGAGCAATCAGCCCCAGCATTTT.

The rearrangement joins TRBV7-3 to TRBJ2-7; D uncertain. V lost 4 bases to trimming and J lost 3 bases, with 4 bases between them. Germline V gene sequence: CDR1 SGHTA, CDR2 FQGTGA. The CDR3 covers 11 residues. The CDR3 coding sequence is TGTGCCAGCAGCTACAACTACGAGCAGTACTTC. It encodes CASSYNYEQYF.

The CDR3 protein is CASSPSGDGYTF. CDR3 coding DNA: TGTGCCAGCTCACCATCAGGGGATGGCTACACCTTC. V usage is TRBV18 and J usage is TRBJ1-2; TRBD1 is a possible D gene (6 bases). In germline, CDR1 is KGHSH, CDR2 LQKENI. V dropped 2 bases and J dropped 6 bases, with 7 bases sitting between them. The CDR3 consists of 12 residues. Together with reference TRBV18 and TRBJ1-2, the CDR3 gives the full variable domain: NAGVMQNPRHLVRRRGQEARLRCSPMKGHSHVYWYRQLPEEGLKFMVYLQKENIIDESGMPKERFSAEFPKEGPSILRIQQVVRGDSAAYFCASSPSGDGYTFGSGTRLTVV.

This clone has a handful of counts. This rearrangement joins TRBV6-1 to TRBJ2-5; D may be TRBD1 (6 bases). CDR3 length: 15 residues. With 6 bases removed from V and 4 bases from J, the gap between germline ends came to 18 bases. CDR1 MNHNS and CDR2 SASEGT come from the germline V gene. The CDR3 region is CASRATGVRGETQYF. For the CDR3, the DNA is TGTGCCAGCAGAGCGACAGGCGTTCGGGGAGAGACCCAGTACTTC.

The chain recombines TRBV11-2 with TRBJ2-2; TRBD2 might be the D (5 bases). Germline V gene lookup returns CDR1 SGHAT and CDR2 FQNNGV. The CDR3 runs to 15 residues. Trimming stripped 3 bases from V and 6 bases from J, with 14 bases between. CDR3 bases: TGTGCCAGCAGCTTGTTAGGGAGTGGGGCCGGGGAGCTGTTTTTT. Translating gives CASSLLGSGAGELFF.

There are a few counts of this clone. The chain has TRBV7-3 and TRBJ2-1; 7 nucleotides align to TRBD1. The V gene's germline CDR1 is SGHTA and CDR2 FQGTGA. The CDR3 runs 15 residues. Germline trimming cut 4 bases from V and 6 bases from J; bases unmatched to any gene: 9. CDR3: CASSSGQVNTNEQFF. The CDR3 DNA is TGTGCCAGCAGCTCCGGACAGGTGAACACCAATGAGCAGTTCTTC.

This clone occurred a few times. The chain couples TRBV19 to TRBJ2-2, with 14 positions matching TRBD2. The CDR3 sequence is 18 residues long. V dropped 8 bases and J dropped 6; count of bases not matched to a gene: 14. Germline CDR1 and CDR2: LNHDA and SQIVND (reference sequence). The CDR3 DNA reads as TGTGCCAGTGTTCCAGGACTAGCGGGAGGTCTGAGAGCCGGGGAGCTGTTTTTT. Translation: CASVPGLAGGLRAGELFF.

This clone was seen a handful of times. This chain joins TRBV19 and TRBJ2-1, with 8 bases that match TRBD2. Looked up from germline, CDR1 is LNHDA and CDR2 is SQIVND (reference sequence). The CDR3 totals 14 residues. With 9 bases clipped from V and 4 bases from J, the junction kept 8 bases outside the gene matches. CDR3: CASRTSGSYNEQFF. The DNA of the CDR3 is TGTGCCAGCCGGACGAGCGGGAGTTACAATGAGCAGTTCTTC.

The chain has TRBV14 and TRBJ2-1; D uncertain. The CDR3 has 13 residues. V lost 0 bases and J lost 12, with 12 bases in between. The germline gives CDR1 SGHDN, CDR2 FVKESK. The CDR3 coding sequence is TGTGCCAGCAGCCAAGATCTGGGGTTAGGGCAGTTCTTC. It translates to CASSQDLGLGQFF.

This clone was counted a few times. Different DNA sequences within this sample yield the same CDR3. The V gene is TRBV20-1, the J gene TRBJ2-2; no firm D call. There are 11 residues in the CDR3. The V end was cut by 3 bases, the J end by 6 bases, with 5 bases between. From germline, CDR1 is DFQATT and CDR2 SNEGSKA (reference sequence). This chain's CDR3 is CSASSPGELFF. The DNA for the CDR3 is TGCAGTGCTAGTTCACCCGGGGAGCTGTTTTTT.

CDR3 in amino acids: CASSPEESSYEQYF. DNA for the CDR3: TGTGCCAGCAGCCCAGAAGAGAGCTCCTACGAGCAGTACTTC. The chain joins TRBV9 to TRBJ2-7; no definite D call. Per the germline V gene, CDR1 is SGDLS and CDR2 is YYNGEE. V lost 4 bases and J 0 bases, leaving 11 bases between the germline ends. The CDR3 runs to 14 residues.

A few counts support this clone. This rearrangement joins TRBV6-6 to TRBJ1-5, with D unclear. The ends were cut back, 0 bases at V and 7 bases at J, with 4 bases in the middle. The CDR3 runs to 12 residues. Germline values: CDR1 MNHNY, CDR2 SVGAGI (reference sequence). This CDR3 reads CASSYSGQPQHF. CDR3 bases: TGTGCCAGCAGTTACTCAGGGCAGCCCCAGCATTTT.

The chain joins TRBV5-8 to TRBJ1-5, with D hard to call. Germline CDR1 is SGHTS and CDR2 is YDEGEE. V lost 6 bases and J lost 16, with 17 bases in between. CDR3 size: 11 residues. The DNA for the CDR3 is TGTGCCAGCACCAGCCTGGACCGACATCATTTT. Amino acid sequence: CASTSLDRHHF.

This clone was counted only a few times. The chain links TRBV6-4 to TRBJ1-2; the match to TRBD1 covers 9 bases. CDR3 size: 14 residues. V was clipped by 4 bases and J by 7 bases; unmatched bases: 7. The V gene's germline CDR1 is MRHNA and CDR2 SNTAGT. The CDR3 protein is CASSASGTGTGYTF. For the CDR3, the DNA is TGTGCCAGCAGTGCCAGCGGGACAGGGACTGGCTACACCTTC.

This clone came up a few times. V is TRBV27 and J is TRBJ1-1; D call uncertain. Germline V gene sequence: CDR1 MNHEY, CDR2 SMNVEV (reference sequence). Trimming left V 5 bases short and J 7 bases short, with 14 bases between. CDR3 length: 13 amino acids. CDR3 protein: CASSTSGVGEAFF. The CDR3 nucleotides are TGTGCCAGCAGTACTTCTGGGGTTGGTGAAGCTTTCTTT.

The V call is TRBV4-3, the J call TRBJ2-2, with 7 bases lining up with TRBD1. This CDR3 is 14 amino acids long. V was clipped by 1 base and J by 7 bases; unmatched bases: 3. CDR1 LGHNA and CDR2 YSLEER come from the germline V gene. CDR3 region: CASSQGQGHGELFF. The CDR3 coding sequence is TGCGCCAGCAGCCAAGGACAGGGCCACGGGGAGCTGTTTTTT.

This clone has more than one count but fewer than ten. The chain carries TRBV18 and TRBJ2-5, with 8 bases matching TRBD2. Unmatched junction bases numbered 11, after V lost 3 bases and J lost 5 bases. The CDR3 length is 16 residues. CDR1 is KGHSH, CDR2 LQKENI, per germline. The CDR3 DNA is TGTGCCAGCTCACCGCTAAGCGGGAGCGGCGGGGAGACCCAGTACTTC. Translated, it gives CASSPLSGSGGETQYF.

This clone was counted between two and nine times. This chain uses TRBV19 with TRBJ2-1; 11 bases fit TRBD2. The CDR3 covers 18 residues. V shed 3 bases and J 5 bases; nucleotides not matched to a gene: 12. Per germline, CDR1 LNHDA and CDR2 SQIVND (reference sequence). The CDR3 loop is CASSIARLAGISDNEQFF. DNA of the CDR3: TGTGCCAGTAGTATTGCCAGACTAGCGGGAATCAGCGACAATGAGCAGTTCTTC.

This clone was seen a handful of times. For the CDR3, the DNA is TGTGCCAGCTCCTATCTAGCGGGAGGAGACAATGAGCAGTTCTTC. Residues: CASSYLAGGDNEQFF. V is TRBV18 and J is TRBJ2-1, with 11 bases lining up with TRBD2. Germline V gives CDR1 KGHSH, CDR2 LQKENI. V was clipped by 6 bases and J by 5 bases; unmatched bases: 6. The CDR3 is made up of 15 amino acids.

Only a few counts were recorded for this clone. The rearrangement links TRBV11-3 to TRBJ2-7, with TRBD2 matching 8 bases. The CDR3 spans 15 residues. Looked up from germline, CDR1 is SGHNT and CDR2 is YENEEA. V was clipped by 3 bases and J by 7 bases; unmatched bases: 11. The CDR3 reads CASSFPQREPGEQYF. DNA for the CDR3: TGTGCCAGCAGCTTCCCCCAGCGGGAGCCTGGGGAGCAGTACTTC.

The table lists this clone with a few counts. V usage is TRBV9 and J usage is TRBJ2-2; D is unclear. The CDR3 length is 15 residues. Germline V gene lookup returns CDR1 SGDLS and CDR2 YYNGEE. Trimming stripped 4 bases from V and 0 bases from J, with 10 bases between. The CDR3 region has the DNA TGTGCCAGCAGCAACGGACCCGCGAACACCGGGGAGCTGTTTTTT. It specifies CASSNGPANTGELFF.

This chain uses TRBV4-3 with TRBJ1-2, with a tentative D call TRBD1 (5 bases). CDR1 and CDR2 (germline): LGHNA, YSLEER. V shed 4 bases and J shed 4 bases, with 16 bases lying between them. This CDR3 has 15 residues. The CDR3 coding sequence is TGCGCCAGCAGCCTACAGGTGGATAGCGGCTATGGCTACACCTTC. Its translation: CASSLQVDSGYGYTF.